Here is one TCR beta chain with its context. Its antigen is unidentified. Trimming took 2 bases from V and 0 from J, leaving 17 bases between them. Looked up from germline, CDR1 is DFQATT and CDR2 is SNEGSKA (reference sequence). The CDR3 spans 17 residues. This record belongs to a study of T cells after yellow fever vaccination. Study background: SMART-Seq v4 Ultra Low Input served to prepare low-cell-number fractions. Study-wide results and limits: Researchers report a weaker secondary response that nonetheless peaked faster, day 5 versus 15. Few clonotypes appeared in both CD4 and CD8 compartments. Highly abundant clonotypes carried over from the bulk population could end up in FACS-sorted repertoires as contaminants.

TCRdb independently ran MiXCR on the 5' RACE reads; one entry per CDR3 protein. The sample holds under 150,000 distinct CDR3 sequences, approximately 7.7% seen once. This sequence joins TRBV20-1 and TRBJ2-1; D unclear. The input for sequencing was CD4+ T cells sorted from PBMCs, taken 5 days after the yellow fever booster vaccination. This receptor was taken from a man aged 25 to 40 who received the YFV17D yellow fever vaccine. The chain's CDR3 is CSARPQEKLASYNEQFF. Written as DNA, the CDR3 is TGCAGTGCTAGACCCCAAGAAAAGTTGGCCTCCTACAATGAGCAGTTCTTC.